These T cell receptor beta chains were read from a single sample in a study of long-term antiretroviral therapy in people with HIV. Here immunoSEQ multiplex PCR was the method, and the copy in TCRdb shows in-frame clones only, minus some. The table records some 21,000 clones, 65% to 85% of them present only once. The material sequenced was unsorted PBMCs, taken less than 1.8 years before starting antiretroviral therapy. Receptor source: a woman in her thirties or forties with HIV. Both conserved end residues are part of each CDR3. Each record gives: CDR3 length, D gene, clone size, V gene, J gene, CDR3 protein, CDR3 DNA. The D gene is left open where the match is weak. Clone size is shown for a subset of rows, as once, few, many or a class of expanded clone.

13	TRBD1	-	TRBV29-1	TRBJ1-2	CSAKQGGSYGYTF	TGCAGCGCCAAACAGGGGGGGAGCTATGGCTACACCTTC
18	TRBD1	-	TRBV11-2	TRBJ1-1	CASRRTWTGGRLNTEAFF	TGTGCCAGCAGAAGAACCTGGACAGGGGGTAGGTTGAACACTGAAGCTTTCTTT
14	-	-	TRBV11-3	TRBJ2-3	CASSSRRGPDTQYF	TGTGCCAGCAGCTCCCGGAGGGGCCCAGATACGCAGTATTTT
15	-	-	TRBV30	TRBJ1-2	CAWSVPQEANYGYTF	TGTGCCTGGAGTGTACCCCAAGAAGCTAACTATGGCTACACCTTC
16	-	-	TRBV15	TRBJ2-1	CATSREIRGPHNEQFF	TGTGCCACCAGCAGAGAAATTCGGGGACCCCACAATGAGCAGTTCTTC
14	-	-	TRBV4-1	TRBJ2-1	CASSQDGGRNEQFF	TGCGCCAGCAGCCAAGATGGGGGCCGGAATGAGCAGTTCTTC
15	-	-	TRBV5-1	TRBJ1-1	CASAGDSRGNTEAFF	TGCGCCAGTGCAGGGGATAGTAGAGGGAACACTGAAGCTTTCTTT
13	-	-	TRBV2	TRBJ2-6	CASSEGGANVLTF	TGTGCCAGCAGTGAAGGTGGGGCCAACGTCCTGACTTTC
15	-	-	TRBV6-1	TRBJ1-1	CASSENVGFITEAFF	TGTGCCAGCAGTGAAAACGTTGGTTTTATCACTGAAGCTTTCTTT
14	-	-	TRBV15	TRBJ2-5	CATSRGQLQETQYF	TGTGCCACCAGCAGAGGCCAACTCCAAGAGACCCAGTACTTC
12	-	-	TRBV5-6	TRBJ2-2	CATAFSTGELFF	TGTGCCACCGCCTTCAGCACCGGGGAGCTGTTTTTT
17	TRBD1	once	TRBV7-8	TRBJ1-1	CASSFPGQGFRGSEAFF	TGTGCCAGCAGCTTTCCGGGACAGGGGTTCAGGGGCAGTGAAGCTTTCTTT
13	-	-	TRBV7-9	TRBJ1-3	CASSPPALNTIYF	TGTGCCAGCAGCCCGCCGGCGTTAAACACCATATATTTT
15	TRBD2	-	TRBV5-1	TRBJ2-1	CASSLDTGRGNEQFF	TGCGCCAGCAGCTTGGATACCGGGAGGGGCAATGAGCAGTTCTTC
13	-	once	TRBV30	TRBJ2-3	CAWRGSSADTQYF	TGTGCCTGGAGGGGCAGTTCGGCAGATACGCAGTATTTT
14	TRBD1	-	TRBV7-9	TRBJ1-1	CASSPRDSNTEAFF	TGTGCCAGCAGCCCCCGGGACAGCAACACTGAAGCTTTCTTT
15	TRBD1	once	TRBV5-4	TRBJ2-3	CASSAGQGAPDTQYF	TGTGCCAGCAGCGCGGGACAGGGCGCACCGGATACGCAGTATTTT
16	-	-	TRBV18	TRBJ2-6	CASSRLQGSGANVLTF	TGTGCCAGCTCACGCCTCCAGGGCTCTGGGGCCAACGTCCTGACTTTC
17	TRBD2	-	TRBV5-4	TRBJ2-3	CASRAGTSGTSTDTQYF	TGTGCCAGCAGGGCCGGGACTAGCGGGACTAGCACAGATACGCAGTATTTT
12	-	-	TRBV7-2	TRBJ1-1	CASSLQVTEAFF	TGTGCCAGCAGCCTACAGGTCACTGAAGCTTTCTTT
13	TRBD1	-	TRBV29-1	TRBJ1-1	CSGSRDRGQKAFF	TGCAGCGGGAGCAGGGACAGGGGGCAGAAAGCTTTCTTT
14	TRBD1	few	TRBV6-5	TRBJ1-6	CASSLDRSTRSLHF	TGTGCCAGCAGTTTGGACAGGAGCACTCGGAGCCTCCACTTT
13	-	-	TRBV5-4	TRBJ2-1	CASSTHNAGEQFF	TGTGCCAGCAGCACTCATAATGCGGGTGAGCAGTTCTTC
14	-	once	TRBV29-1	TRBJ2-5	CSVAPRGEQETQYF	TGCAGCGTTGCCCCCAGGGGTGAACAAGAGACCCAGTACTTC
14	-	-	TRBV5-1	TRBJ2-5	CASSLGYLQETQYF	TGCGCCAGCAGCTTGGGGTACCTGCAAGAGACCCAGTACTTC
14	-	few	TRBV19	TRBJ2-2	CASNSWANTGELFF	TGTGCCAGTAATTCCTGGGCGAACACCGGGGAGCTGTTTTTT
16	-	-	TRBV7-8	TRBJ2-3	CASSLAPVRETDTQYF	TGTGCCAGCAGCTTAGCGCCGGTTCGGGAGACAGATACGCAGTATTTT